The subject of this entry is one TCR beta chain. In germline, CDR1 is MDHEN, CDR2 SYDVKM. V lost 8 bases, J lost 2 bases, and 12 bases stayed unmatched. The CDR3 is made up of 15 amino acids. The data originate from a study of T cells in Graves' hyperthyroidism and ophthalmopathy. Regions amplified from RNA transcripts were the TCR beta CDR3 regions. Carried out on the TCR CDR3, a first-round RT-PCR used the HTBI primer set. TCRdb called the multiplex PCR reads again in MiXCR, with one record for every CDR3 protein. The repertoire has over 150,000 distinct CDR3 sequences, approximately 15% of them found once; the top ten carry 25% to 35%.

The clonotype was recovered from a woman in her forties or fifties with Graves' hyperthyroidism. Sample: blood. The chain combines TRBV28 with TRBJ2-7, with 7 positions matching TRBD1. DNA of the CDR3: TGTGCCAGCCATGAAATTAGACAGGGCACCTACGAGCAGTACTTC. Its protein product is CASHEIRQGTYEQYF. The full variable domain, with the rest looked up from reference TRBV28 and TRBJ2-7, is DVKVTQSSRYLVKRTGEKVFLECVQDMDHENMFWYRQDPGLGLRLIYFSYDVKMKEKGDIPEGYSVSREKKERFSLILESASTNQTSMYLCASHEIRQGTYEQYFGPGTRLTVT.